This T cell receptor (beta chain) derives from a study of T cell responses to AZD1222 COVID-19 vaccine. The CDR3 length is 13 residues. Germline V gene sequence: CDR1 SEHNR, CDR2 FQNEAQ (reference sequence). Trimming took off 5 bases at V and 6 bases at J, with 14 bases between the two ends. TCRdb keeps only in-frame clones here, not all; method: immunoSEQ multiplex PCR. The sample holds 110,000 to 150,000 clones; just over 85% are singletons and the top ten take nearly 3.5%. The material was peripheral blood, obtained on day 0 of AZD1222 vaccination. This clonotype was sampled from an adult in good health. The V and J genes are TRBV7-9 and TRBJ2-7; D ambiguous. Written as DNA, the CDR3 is TGTGCCAGCAGCCCCCCCACTCGCGGCGAGCAGTACTTC. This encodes CASSPPTRGEQYF.